These 23 T cell receptor beta chains came from one sample sequenced in a study of cytomegalovirus exposure and HLA in healthy donors. Here immunoSEQ multiplex PCR was the method, and the copy in TCRdb shows in-frame clones only, minus some. The table records some 130,000 clones, approximately 94% of them present only once. Sample: PBMCs. The receptors derive from a man between 18 and 35 years old in good health and CMV-seropositive.

J is TRBJ2-3 and V is TRBV28; maybe TRBD2 (6 bases). V lost 2 bases and J 2 bases, leaving 8 bases between the germline ends. The CDR3 is 14 residues long. Germline V gene sequence: CDR1 MDHEN, CDR2 SYDVKM. The CDR3 is CASSLGGNTDTQYF. CDR3 nucleotides: TGTGCCAGCAGTTTAGGCGGGAACACAGATACGCAGTATTTT.

This sequence joins TRBV2 and TRBJ1-2, with 8 positions matching TRBD1. The CDR3 contains 13 residues. The germline V gene encodes CDR1 SNHLY and CDR2 FYNNEI. Unmatched junction bases numbered 6, after V lost 6 bases and J lost 6 bases. The CDR3 coding sequence is TGTGCCAGCAGCCCACGGACAGGGAATGGCTACACCTTC. It translates to CASSPRTGNGYTF.

The chain employs TRBV19 and TRBJ2-1; 7 bases are a match to TRBD1. V dropped 4 bases and J dropped 5; count of bases not matched to a gene: 8. Germline V CDR1 and CDR2: LNHDA, SQIVND (reference sequence). This CDR3 has 15 amino acids. The CDR3 sequence is CASSTSGTVDNEQFF. In nucleotides, the CDR3 is TGTGCCAGTAGTACTTCCGGGACAGTAGACAATGAGCAGTTCTTC.

The chain links TRBV29-1 to TRBJ1-4; 9 positions agree with TRBD1. Trimming at V came to 5 bases and at J to 8 bases, leaving 6 bases not matched to a gene. The CDR3 is 13 amino acids. From germline, CDR1 is SQVTM and CDR2 ANQGSEA. CDR3 nucleotides: TGCAGCGTTAAGGGACAGGGTAGGGAAAAACTGTTTTTT. Its translation is CSVKGQGREKLFF.

The rearrangement joins TRBV7-9 to TRBJ1-2, with 8 bases matching TRBD1. After removal of 3 bases from V and 4 bases from J, the junction contained 7 bases not matched to a gene. Germline CDR1 reads SEHNR; CDR2 reads FQNEAQ (reference sequence). The CDR3 consists of 15 residues. The CDR3: CASSLGAGGFYGYTF. The CDR3 region has the DNA TGTGCCAGCAGCTTGGGTGCAGGGGGCTTCTATGGCTACACCTTC.

The DNA of the CDR3 is TGCGCCAGCAGTCAATCGAGGCTTTGGGACATTCAGTACTTC. Amino acids: CASSQSRLWDIQYF. J is TRBJ2-4 and V is TRBV23-1; D is unresolved. TRBV23-1 is an ORF; its function is uncertain. V was shortened by 0 bases and J by 8 bases, with 11 bases between the two germline ends. The CDR3 has 14 amino acids.

The chain uses TRBV30 and TRBJ1-5, with D possibly matching TRBD1 (5 bases). Trimming left V 0 bases short and J 6 bases short, with 15 bases between. The germline CDR1 and CDR2 sequences are GTSNPN and SVGIG (reference sequence). The CDR3 has 15 residues. The CDR3 here is CAWSVGLGGSQPQHF. CDR3 nucleotides: TGTGCCTGGAGTGTAGGGTTGGGGGGGAGTCAGCCCCAGCATTTT.

This clone was seen a few times. The chain recombines TRBV19 with TRBJ2-7, with 10 nucleotides matching TRBD2. Germline CDR1 is LNHDA and CDR2 is SQIVND (reference sequence). Unmatched junction bases numbered 3, after V lost 3 bases and J lost 4 bases. This CDR3 is built from 14 residues. This chain's CDR3 is CASSIGSGRYEQYF. In DNA, the CDR3 is TGTGCCAGTAGTATCGGTAGCGGGAGGTACGAGCAGTACTTC.

This rearrangement joins TRBV10-3 to TRBJ2-5; 10 bases align to TRBD2. The junction had 4 bases not matched to a gene; V was cut back by 4 bases and J by 5 bases. CDR1 and CDR2 from the germline V gene are ENHRY and SYGVKD. The CDR3 totals 14 residues. CDR3 nucleotide sequence: TGTGCCATCAGTGTCCAGCGGGAGGGGGAGACCCAGTACTTC. This encodes CAISVQREGETQYF.

The chain couples TRBV2 to TRBJ2-6; D gene ambiguous. Per germline, CDR1 SNHLY and CDR2 FYNNEI. The CDR3 runs to 14 residues. V was shortened by 3 bases and J by 0 bases, with 3 bases between the two germline ends. CDR3 DNA sequence: TGTGCCAGCAGTGACATCTCTGGGGCCAACGTCCTGACTTTC. This codes for CASSDISGANVLTF.

The genes are TRBV5-1 and TRBJ2-3, with 9 positions matching TRBD2. Germline lookup yields CDR1 SGHRS and CDR2 YFSETQ. After removal of 0 bases from V and 4 bases from J, the junction contained 6 bases not matched to a gene. This CDR3 contains 16 residues. This CDR3 reads CASSLERGLAADTQYF. For the CDR3, the DNA is TGCGCCAGCAGCTTGGAGAGGGGACTAGCAGCAGATACGCAGTATTTT.

V gene TRBV9 combines with J gene TRBJ2-2; tentatively, D is TRBD2 (6 bases). Germline lookup yields CDR1 SGDLS and CDR2 YYNGEE. The CDR3 consists of 16 residues. V gave up 3 bases and J gave up 1 base, with 13 bases separating them. The CDR3 is CASSDGTRLNTGELFF. The CDR3 nucleotides are TGTGCCAGCAGCGACGGGACTCGACTGAACACCGGGGAGCTGTTTTTT. Together with reference TRBV9 and TRBJ2-2, the CDR3 gives the full variable domain: DSGVTQTPKHLITATGQRVTLRCSPRSGDLSVYWYQQSLDQGLQFLIQYYNGEERAKGNILERFSAQQFPDLHSELNLSSLELGDSALYFCASSDGTRLNTGELFFGEGSRLTVL.

This sequence joins TRBV2 and TRBJ2-7, with 7 bases matching TRBD1. CDR3 length: 21 residues. Germline assignment: CDR1 SNHLY and CDR2 FYNNEI. The J segment lost 6 bases and the V segment lost 0 bases, leaving 26 bases of the junction unmatched. CDR3 DNA sequence: TGTGCCAGCAGTGAAGCGCTTCAATTGTACATGAAGCACAGGGGTGCTTTCGAGCAGTACTTC. Protein: CASSEALQLYMKHRGAFEQYF.

V gene TRBV14 combines with J gene TRBJ1-1; D is uncertain. This CDR3 is built from 13 residues. Germline V gene lookup returns CDR1 SGHDN and CDR2 FVKESK. V shed 6 bases and J shed 1 base, with 9 bases lying between them. The CDR3 nucleotides read TGTGCCAGCAGTCCGACTGCGAACACTGAAGCTTTCTTT. Translated: CASSPTANTEAFF.

This sequence joins TRBV19 and TRBJ1-1; D is possibly TRBD1 (6 bases). The CDR3 sequence is 13 residues long. Germline CDR1 and CDR2: LNHDA and SQIVND (reference sequence). Trimming pared 8 bases from V and 0 bases from J, leaving 10 bases between. CDR3 residues: CASFQGMNTEAFF. The CDR3 nucleotides read TGTGCCAGTTTCCAGGGGATGAACACTGAAGCTTTCTTT.

The chain recombines TRBV6-5 with TRBJ2-2, with a possible D match to TRBD1 (5 bases). The ends were cut back, 1 base at V and 5 bases at J, with 8 bases in the middle. Germline V gives CDR1 MNHEY, CDR2 SVGAGI. There are 14 residues in the CDR3. In DNA form, the CDR3 reads TGTGCCAGCAGTTACTTCAGGGTAACCGGGGAGCTGTTTTTT. Protein: CASSYFRVTGELFF.

This rearrangement joins TRBV29-1 to TRBJ2-3; D ambiguous. Germline V CDR1 and CDR2: SQVTM, ANQGSEA. V lost 7 bases and J 5 bases, leaving 10 bases between the germline ends. The CDR3 runs to 11 residues. The CDR3 nucleotides are TGCAGCGGTAGAGTGTTAGATACGCAGTATTTT. It specifies CSGRVLDTQYF.

CDR3 protein: CASSIDRDQPQHF. The CDR3, as DNA: TGTGCCAGTAGTATAGATCGGGATCAGCCCCAGCATTTT. The V call is TRBV19, the J call TRBJ1-5; D unclear. CDR1 and CDR2 (germline): LNHDA, SQIVND (reference sequence). V was pared by 0 bases and J by 5 bases, with 5 bases between. The CDR3 is 13 residues long.

The gene calls are TRBV6-1 and TRBJ2-1; 7 bases line up with TRBD2. The trim removed 3 bases at V and 2 bases at J, leaving 4 bases unmatched. Germline-derived CDR1 and CDR2 are MNHNS and SASEGT. The CDR3 covers 15 residues. The CDR3 reads CASSESGGPYNEQFF. CDR3 in DNA: TGTGCCAGCAGTGAGTCGGGGGGACCCTACAATGAGCAGTTCTTC.

In this sample, this clone turned up once. The gene calls are TRBV28 and TRBJ1-1; 8 bases are shared with TRBD1. The CDR3 totals 13 residues. The junction had 9 bases not matched to a gene; V was cut back by 10 bases and J by 5 bases. Germline CDR1 and CDR2: MDHEN and SYDVKM. The CDR3, as DNA: TGTGCCACCCTCGACAGGGGATGGACTGAAGCTTTCTTT. Translation gives CATLDRGWTEAFF.

The J gene is TRBJ1-5, the V gene TRBV18, with TRBD1 identical over 9 bases. Germline values: CDR1 KGHSH, CDR2 LQKENI. J gave up 7 bases and V 3 bases, and 7 bases lay outside the gene matches. This CDR3 comprises 15 residues. CDR3 region: CASSPLGQGRQPQHF. The CDR3 nucleotides read TGTGCCAGCTCACCCTTAGGACAGGGGAGGCAGCCCCAGCATTTT.

The rearrangement joins TRBV5-1 to TRBJ2-1; 10 positions match TRBD2. This CDR3 has 17 residues. The V gene end was trimmed by 0 bases and the J gene end by 6 bases; junction bases not matched to a gene: 9. Germline V CDR1 and CDR2: SGHRS, YFSETQ. CDR3 region: CASSLDGAGGPLNEQFF. The CDR3 bases are TGCGCCAGCAGCTTGGATGGAGCGGGAGGGCCCCTCAATGAGCAGTTCTTC.

This clone was seen a single time. The chain recombines TRBV4-2 with TRBJ1-1, with 7 bases aligning to TRBD1. The V gene end was trimmed by 0 bases and the J gene end by 3 bases; junction bases not matched to a gene: 10. Germline-derived CDR1 and CDR2 are LGHNA and YNFKEQ. CDR3 length: 17 residues. The CDR3 bases are TGTGCCAGCAGCCAAGAGGGGGATCCCAGGGGGGACACTGAAGCTTTCTTT. Translation gives CASSQEGDPRGDTEAFF.